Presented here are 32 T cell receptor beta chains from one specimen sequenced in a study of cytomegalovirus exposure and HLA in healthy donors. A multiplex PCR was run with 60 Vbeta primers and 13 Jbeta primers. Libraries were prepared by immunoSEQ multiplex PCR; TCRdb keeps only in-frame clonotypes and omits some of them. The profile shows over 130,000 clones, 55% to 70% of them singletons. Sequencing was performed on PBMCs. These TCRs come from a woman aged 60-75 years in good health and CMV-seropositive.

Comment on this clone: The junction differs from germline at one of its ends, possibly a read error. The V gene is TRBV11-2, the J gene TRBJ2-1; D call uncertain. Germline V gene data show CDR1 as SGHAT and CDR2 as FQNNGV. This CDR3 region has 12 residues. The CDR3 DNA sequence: TGTGCCAGCAGCTTCGACCGGGTCCAAGGCATCTTC. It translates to CASSFDRVQGIF.

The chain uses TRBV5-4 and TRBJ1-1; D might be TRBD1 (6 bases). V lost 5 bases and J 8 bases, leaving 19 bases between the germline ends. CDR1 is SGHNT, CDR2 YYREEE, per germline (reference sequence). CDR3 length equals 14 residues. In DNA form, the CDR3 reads TGTGCCAGCAGATCGGCGGGGGCCACGTCCGAAGCTTTCTTT. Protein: CASRSAGATSEAFF.

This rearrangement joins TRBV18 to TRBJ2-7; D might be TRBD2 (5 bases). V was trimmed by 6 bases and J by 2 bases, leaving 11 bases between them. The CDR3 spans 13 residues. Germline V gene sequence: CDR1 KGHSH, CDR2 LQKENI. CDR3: CASSLAGTYEQYF. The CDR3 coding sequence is TGTGCCAGCTCCTTGGCGGGTACCTACGAGCAGTACTTC.

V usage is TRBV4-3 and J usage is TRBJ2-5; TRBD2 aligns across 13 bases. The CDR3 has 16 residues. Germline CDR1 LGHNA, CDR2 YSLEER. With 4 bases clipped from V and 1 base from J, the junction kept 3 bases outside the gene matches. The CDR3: CASSRWTSGSQETQYF. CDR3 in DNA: TGCGCCAGCAGCCGATGGACTAGCGGGAGCCAAGAGACCCAGTACTTC.

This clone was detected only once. The CDR3 is CASSRATYNEQFF. The CDR3 DNA sequence: TGCGCCAGCAGCCGCGCTACCTACAATGAGCAGTTCTTC. V and J are TRBV4-1 and TRBJ2-1; the D is unclear. The germline V gene encodes CDR1 MGHRA and CDR2 YSYEKL. Trimming left V 4 bases short and J 2 bases short, with 6 bases between. The CDR3 spans 13 residues.

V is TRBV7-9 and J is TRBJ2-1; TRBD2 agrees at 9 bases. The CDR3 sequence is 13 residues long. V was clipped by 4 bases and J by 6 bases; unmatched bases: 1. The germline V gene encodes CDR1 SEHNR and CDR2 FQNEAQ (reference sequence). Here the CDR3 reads CASSSTSGNEQFF. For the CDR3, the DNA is TGTGCCAGCAGCTCGACTAGCGGCAATGAGCAGTTCTTC.

In DNA form, the CDR3 reads TGTGCCAGCAGCCGCCTAGGAGCAGATACGCAGTATTTT. This codes for CASSRLGADTQYF. The chain joins TRBV7-2 to TRBJ2-3; D remains ambiguous. The germline V gene has CDR1 SGHTA and CDR2 FQGNSA. V lost 5 bases, J lost 4 bases, and 10 bases lay in between. CDR3 length: 13 amino acids.

For the CDR3, the DNA is TGTGCCAGCAGTCCGTTCGTGGACAGGGCAACCTACGAGCAGTACTTC. Residues: CASSPFVDRATYEQYF. The rearrangement links TRBV28 to TRBJ2-7; TRBD1 matches at 8 bases. This CDR3 contains 16 residues. Germline-derived CDR1 and CDR2 are MDHEN and SYDVKM. Trimming cost V 5 bases and J 2 bases; bases outside gene matches: 11.

The CDR3 DNA sequence: TGTGCCTGGAGGGGGACAGGGAGAGTCTCTGGGGCCAACGTCCTGACTTTC. Amino acid sequence: CAWRGTGRVSGANVLTF. V and J are TRBV30 and TRBJ2-6; 9 bases align to TRBD1. Trimming at V came to 3 bases and at J to 0 bases, leaving 6 bases not matched to a gene. Germline CDR1 reads GTSNPN; CDR2 reads SVGIG (reference sequence). The CDR3 runs 17 residues.

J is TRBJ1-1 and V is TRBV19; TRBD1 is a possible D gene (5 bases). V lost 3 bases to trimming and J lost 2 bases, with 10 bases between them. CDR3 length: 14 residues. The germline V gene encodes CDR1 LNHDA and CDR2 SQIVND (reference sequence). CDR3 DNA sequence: TGTGCCAGTAGTATGCGGGGGATTAACACTGAAGCTTTCTTT. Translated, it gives CASSMRGINTEAFF.

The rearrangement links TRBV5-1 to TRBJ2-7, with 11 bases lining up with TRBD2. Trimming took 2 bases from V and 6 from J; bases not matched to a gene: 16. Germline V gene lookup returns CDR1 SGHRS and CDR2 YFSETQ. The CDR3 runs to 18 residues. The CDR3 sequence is CASSFYGFSGRAGGEQYF. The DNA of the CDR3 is TGCGCCAGCAGCTTTTATGGGTTTAGCGGGAGGGCCGGCGGCGAGCAGTACTTC.

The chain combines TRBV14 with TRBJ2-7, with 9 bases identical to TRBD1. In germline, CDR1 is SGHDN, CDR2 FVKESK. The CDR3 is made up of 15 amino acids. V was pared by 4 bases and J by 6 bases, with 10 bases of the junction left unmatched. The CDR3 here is CASSPGDRVRAEQYF. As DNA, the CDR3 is TGTGCCAGCAGCCCGGGGGACAGGGTAAGGGCCGAGCAGTACTTC.

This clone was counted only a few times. The CDR3 DNA sequence: TGTGCCAGCAGCATTGGGACTAGCGCCGGGGAGCTGTTTTTT. Translated, it gives CASSIGTSAGELFF. The J gene is TRBJ2-2, the V gene TRBV7-3, with TRBD2 matching over 10 bases. Germline CDR1 is SGHTA and CDR2 is FQGTGA. The ends lost 5 bases at V and 6 bases at J; junction bases unmatched: 3. This CDR3 spans 14 amino acids. The full variable domain, rest sourced from reference TRBV7-3 and TRBJ2-2, is GAGVSQTPSNKVTEKGKYVELRCDPISGHTALYWYRQSLGQGPEFLIYFQGTGAADDSGLPNDRFFAVRPEGSVSTLKIQRTERGDSAVYLCASSIGTSAGELFFGEGSRLTVL.

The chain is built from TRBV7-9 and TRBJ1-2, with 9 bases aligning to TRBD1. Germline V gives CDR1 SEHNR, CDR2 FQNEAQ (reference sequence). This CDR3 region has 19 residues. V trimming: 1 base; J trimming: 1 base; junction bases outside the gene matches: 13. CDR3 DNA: TGTGCCAGCAGCTTAGGGGGCAAGGGACAGGGCCTTAATAACTATGGCTACACCTTC. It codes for CASSLGGKGQGLNNYGYTF.

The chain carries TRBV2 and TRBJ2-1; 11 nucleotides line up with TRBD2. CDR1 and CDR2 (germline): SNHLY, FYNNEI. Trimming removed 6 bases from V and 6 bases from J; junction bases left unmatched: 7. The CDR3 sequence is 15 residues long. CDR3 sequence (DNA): TGTGCCAGCAGCACCACTAGCGGGAGCTCCAATGAGCAGTTCTTC. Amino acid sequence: CASSTTSGSSNEQFF.

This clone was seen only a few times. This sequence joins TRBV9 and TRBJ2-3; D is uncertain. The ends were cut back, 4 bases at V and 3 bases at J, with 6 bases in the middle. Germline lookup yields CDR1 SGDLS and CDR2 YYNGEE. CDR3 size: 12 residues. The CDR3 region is CASSYGTDTQYF. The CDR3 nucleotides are TGTGCCAGCAGCTACGGGACAGATACGCAGTATTTT.

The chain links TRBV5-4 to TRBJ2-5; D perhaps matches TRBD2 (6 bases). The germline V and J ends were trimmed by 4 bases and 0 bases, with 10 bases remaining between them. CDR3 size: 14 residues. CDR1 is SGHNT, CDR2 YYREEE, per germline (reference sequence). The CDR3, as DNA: TGTGCCAGCAGCGAACGGGACTACCAAGAGACCCAGTACTTC. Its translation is CASSERDYQETQYF.

The CDR3 is CASSLGGRRPDTQYF. For the CDR3, the DNA is TGTGCCAGCAGCTTGGGCGGGAGAAGGCCAGATACGCAGTATTTT. J is TRBJ2-3 and V is TRBV5-4, with 7 nucleotides matching TRBD2. After removal of 0 bases from V and 4 bases from J, the junction contained 5 bases not matched to a gene. From germline, CDR1 is SGHNT and CDR2 YYREEE (reference sequence). This CDR3 region has 15 residues. The full variable domain, with the rest looked up from reference TRBV5-4 and TRBJ2-3, is ETGVTQSPTHLIKTRGQQVTLRCSSQSGHNTVSWYQQALGQGPQFIFQYYREEENGRGNFPPRFSGLQFPNYSSELNVNALELDDSALYLCASSLGGRRPDTQYFGPGTRLTVL.

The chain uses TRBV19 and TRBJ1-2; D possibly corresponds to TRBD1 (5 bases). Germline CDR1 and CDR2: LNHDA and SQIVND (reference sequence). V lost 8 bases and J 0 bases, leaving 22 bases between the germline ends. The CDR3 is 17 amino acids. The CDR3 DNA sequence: TGTGCCAGTTGGCACCTTGGGGCGAACCTAGCTAACTATGGCTACACCTTC. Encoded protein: CASWHLGANLANYGYTF.

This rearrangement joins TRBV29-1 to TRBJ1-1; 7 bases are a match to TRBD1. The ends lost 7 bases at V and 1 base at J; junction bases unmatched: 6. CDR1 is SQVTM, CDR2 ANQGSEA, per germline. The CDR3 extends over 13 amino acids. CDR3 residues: CSAKTGQNTEAFF. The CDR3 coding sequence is TGCAGCGCCAAGACAGGGCAGAACACTGAAGCTTTCTTT.

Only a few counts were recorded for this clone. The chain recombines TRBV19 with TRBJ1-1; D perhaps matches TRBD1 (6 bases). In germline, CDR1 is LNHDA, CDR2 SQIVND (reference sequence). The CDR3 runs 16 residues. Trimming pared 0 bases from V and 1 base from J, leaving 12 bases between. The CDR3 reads CASSIDHGGANTEAFF. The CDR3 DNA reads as TGTGCCAGTAGTATAGATCATGGGGGCGCGAACACTGAAGCTTTCTTT.

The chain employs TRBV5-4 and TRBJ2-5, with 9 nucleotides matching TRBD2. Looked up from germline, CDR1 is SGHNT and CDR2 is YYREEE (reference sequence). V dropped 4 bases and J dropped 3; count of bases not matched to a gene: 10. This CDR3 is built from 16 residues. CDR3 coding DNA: TGTGCCAGCAGCCTGGGAAGCGGGGGGAGCAAAGAGACCCAGTACTTC. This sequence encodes CASSLGSGGSKETQYF.

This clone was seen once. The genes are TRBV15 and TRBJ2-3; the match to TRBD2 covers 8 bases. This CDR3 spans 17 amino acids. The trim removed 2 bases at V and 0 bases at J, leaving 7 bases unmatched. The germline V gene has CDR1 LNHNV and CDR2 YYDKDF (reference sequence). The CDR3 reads CATSRFLVAGSTDTQYF. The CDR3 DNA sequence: TGTGCCACCAGCAGATTCCTCGTAGCGGGGAGCACAGATACGCAGTATTTT.

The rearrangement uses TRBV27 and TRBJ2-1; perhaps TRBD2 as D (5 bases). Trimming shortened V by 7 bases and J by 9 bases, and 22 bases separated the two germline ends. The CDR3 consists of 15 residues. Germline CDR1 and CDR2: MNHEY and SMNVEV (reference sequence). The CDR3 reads CASMIEGGLWSEQFF. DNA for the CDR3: TGTGCCAGCATGATCGAGGGCGGCCTATGGAGTGAGCAGTTCTTC.

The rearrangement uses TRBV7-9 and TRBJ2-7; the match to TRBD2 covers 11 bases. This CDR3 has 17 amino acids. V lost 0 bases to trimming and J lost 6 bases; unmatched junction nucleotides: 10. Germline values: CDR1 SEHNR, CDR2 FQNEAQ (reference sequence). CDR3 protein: CASSLAATSGKWSEQYF. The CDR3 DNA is TGTGCCAGCAGCTTAGCGGCGACTAGCGGGAAGTGGAGCGAGCAGTACTTC.

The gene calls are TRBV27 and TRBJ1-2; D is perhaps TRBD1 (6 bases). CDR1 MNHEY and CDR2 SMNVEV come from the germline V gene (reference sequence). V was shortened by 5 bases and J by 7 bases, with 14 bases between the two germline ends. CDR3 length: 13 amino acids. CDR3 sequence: CASSRQGSGGYTF. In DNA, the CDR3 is TGTGCCAGCAGTCGGCAGGGGTCGGGTGGCTACACCTTC.

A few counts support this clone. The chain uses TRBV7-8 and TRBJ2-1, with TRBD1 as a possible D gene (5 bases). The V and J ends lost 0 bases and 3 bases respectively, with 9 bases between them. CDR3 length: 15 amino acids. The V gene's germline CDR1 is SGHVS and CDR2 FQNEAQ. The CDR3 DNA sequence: TGTGCCAGCAGCTTAGCTGGGGCGGACTACAATGAGCAGTTCTTC. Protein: CASSLAGADYNEQFF.

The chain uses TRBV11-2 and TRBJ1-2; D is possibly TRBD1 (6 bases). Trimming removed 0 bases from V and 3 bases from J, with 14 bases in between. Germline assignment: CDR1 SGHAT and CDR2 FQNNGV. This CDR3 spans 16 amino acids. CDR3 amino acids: CASSLDWTAAHYGYTF. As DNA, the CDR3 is TGTGCCAGCAGCTTAGATTGGACAGCTGCCCACTATGGCTACACCTTC.

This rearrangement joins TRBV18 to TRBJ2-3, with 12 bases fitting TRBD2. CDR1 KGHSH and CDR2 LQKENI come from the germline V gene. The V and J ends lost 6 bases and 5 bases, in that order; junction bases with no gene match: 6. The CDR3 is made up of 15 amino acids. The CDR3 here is CASSPSGRAEDTQYF. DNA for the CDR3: TGTGCCAGCTCCCCTAGCGGGAGGGCGGAAGATACGCAGTATTTT.

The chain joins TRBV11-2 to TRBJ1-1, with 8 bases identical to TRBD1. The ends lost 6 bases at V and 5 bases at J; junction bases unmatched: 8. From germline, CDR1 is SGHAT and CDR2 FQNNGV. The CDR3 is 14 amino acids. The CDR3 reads CASRTRQGLTEAFF. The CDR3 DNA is TGTGCCAGCAGAACCCGACAGGGGTTGACTGAAGCTTTCTTT.

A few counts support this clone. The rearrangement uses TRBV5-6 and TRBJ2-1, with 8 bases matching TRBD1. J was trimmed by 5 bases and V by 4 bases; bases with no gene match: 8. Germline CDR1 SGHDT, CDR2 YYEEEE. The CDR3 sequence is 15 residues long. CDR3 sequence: CASSRMDRDHNEQFF. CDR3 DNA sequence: TGTGCCAGCAGCCGGATGGACAGGGACCACAATGAGCAGTTCTTC.

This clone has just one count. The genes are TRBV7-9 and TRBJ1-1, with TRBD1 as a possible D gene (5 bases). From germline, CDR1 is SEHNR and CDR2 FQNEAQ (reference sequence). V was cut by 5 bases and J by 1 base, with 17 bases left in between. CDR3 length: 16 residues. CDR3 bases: TGTGCCAGCAGCCCCCCCGGGGGTTGGGGGAACACTGAAGCTTTCTTT. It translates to CASSPPGGWGNTEAFF.